The 9 T cell receptor beta chains presented below share a single source sample, sequenced in a study of blood T cells in healthy people across ages. The authors ran a second PCR of 7 to 11 cycles using a sample-barcoded 5' primer and a J-beta primer mix. TCRdb re-derived calls from the 5' RACE reads in MiXCR, one entry per CDR3 protein. Altogether over 1,500,000 distinct CDR3 sequences are present, 40% to 55% being singletons, with the ten largest covering around 2.1%. The sample consisted of blood. These receptor sequences come from a woman aged 40 to 50 in good health.

The chain joins TRBV7-2 to TRBJ2-7; tentatively, D is TRBD2 (5 bases). CDR1 and CDR2 (germline): SGHTA, FQGNSA. CDR3 length: 15 residues. Trimming cost V 1 base and J 2 bases, with 12 bases left between them. The CDR3 loop reads CASSLVARGPYEQYF. DNA of the CDR3: TGTGCCAGCAGCTTAGTCGCCCGAGGGCCCTACGAGCAGTACTTC.

The rearrangement links TRBV4-3 to TRBJ2-3; TRBD2 aligns across 11 bases. J lost 1 base, V lost 1 base, and 16 bases had no gene match. Looked up from germline, CDR1 is LGHNA and CDR2 is YSLEER. The CDR3 has 21 residues. CDR3 DNA: TGCGCCAGCAGCCAAGCCCGGTTGGGAGTAGCGGGGGGGCCCGGCACAGATACGCAGTATTTT. It is translated as CASSQARLGVAGGPGTDTQYF.

The V call is TRBV25-1, the J call TRBJ2-5, with TRBD2 identical over 8 bases. The CDR3 spans 16 residues. The germline V gene has CDR1 MGHDK and CDR2 SYGVNS. V lost 6 bases and J lost 1; bases outside the gene matches: 10. For the CDR3, the DNA is TGTGCCAGCAGCCCCGGACTAGCTTCGGGCCAAGAGACCCAGTACTTC. Translated: CASSPGLASGQETQYF. The variable domain in full, with the rest retrieved from reference TRBV25-1 and TRBJ2-5, is EADIYQTPRYLVIGTGKKITLECSQTMGHDKMYWYQQDPGMELHLIHYSYGVNSTEKGDLSSESTVSRIRTEHFPLTLESARPSHTSQYLCASSPGLASGQETQYFGPGTRLLVL.

The chain links TRBV10-3 to TRBJ1-2; TRBD1 agrees at 7 bases. From germline, CDR1 is ENHRY and CDR2 SYGVKD. The CDR3 runs to 13 residues. V lost 6 bases and J lost 4; bases outside the gene matches: 5. CDR3 in amino acids: CAISTTGIYGYTF. The CDR3 bases are TGTGCCATCAGCACGACAGGGATCTATGGCTACACCTTC.

This clonotype was observed a few times. The chain combines TRBV10-3 with TRBJ2-7; 10 bases are shared with TRBD1. The DNA matches TRBJ2-5 better at its end, which makes the J call doubtful. Per the germline V gene, CDR1 is ENHRY and CDR2 is SYGVKD. The CDR3 contains 15 residues. In DNA, the CDR3 is TGTGCCATCAGTACCGCAGGACAGGGGGTTGAGACCCAGTACTTC. It translates to CAISTAGQGVETQYF.

The chain couples TRBV7-2 to TRBJ1-2; D possibly corresponds to TRBD1 (6 bases). Between the trimmed V and J ends, which lost 5 bases and 8 bases, there was a span of 15 bases. The CDR3 spans 13 residues. Germline CDR1 SGHTA, CDR2 FQGNSA. CDR3 residues: CASSLNTGTGYTF. In DNA form, the CDR3 reads TGTGCCAGCAGCCTTAATACAGGGACAGGCTACACCTTC.

This chain joins TRBV9 and TRBJ1-1; D is uncertain. Germline V gene data show CDR1 as SGDLS and CDR2 as YYNGEE. This CDR3 is built from 14 residues. V was trimmed by 0 bases and J by 4 bases, leaving 10 bases between them. CDR3 nucleotide sequence: TGTGCCAGCAGCGTAGGTAGCCTCGCCACTGAAGCTTTCTTT. Its translation is CASSVGSLATEAFF.

The chain carries TRBV7-2 and TRBJ2-1, with TRBD1 identical over 7 bases. The CDR3 covers 13 residues. In germline, CDR1 is SGHTA, CDR2 FQGNSA. V lost 3 bases, J lost 8 bases, and 4 bases stayed unmatched. This chain's CDR3 is CASSLTGRYEQFF. CDR3 in DNA: TGTGCCAGCAGCTTGACAGGGCGGTATGAGCAGTTCTTC.

The rearrangement joins TRBV7-8 to TRBJ2-3; TRBD2 matches 8 bases. The CDR3 consists of 19 residues. Looked up from germline, CDR1 is SGHVS and CDR2 is FQNEAQ. V trimming: 0 bases; J trimming: 1 base; junction bases outside the gene matches: 12. DNA for the CDR3: TGTGCCAGCAGCTTAGCGCTTCGGGGGGGCCTGTTGGGCACAGATACGCAGTATTTT. Translated: CASSLALRGGLLGTDTQYF.